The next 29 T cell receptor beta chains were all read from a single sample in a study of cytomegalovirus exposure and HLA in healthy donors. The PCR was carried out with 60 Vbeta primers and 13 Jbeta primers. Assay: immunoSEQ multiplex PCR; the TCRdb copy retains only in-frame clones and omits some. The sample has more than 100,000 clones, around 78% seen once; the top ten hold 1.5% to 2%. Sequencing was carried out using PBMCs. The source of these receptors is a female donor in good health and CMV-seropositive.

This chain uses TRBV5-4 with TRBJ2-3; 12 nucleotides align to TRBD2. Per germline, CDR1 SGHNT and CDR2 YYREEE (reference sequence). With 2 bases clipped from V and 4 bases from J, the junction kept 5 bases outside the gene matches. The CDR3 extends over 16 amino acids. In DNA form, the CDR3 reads TGTGCCAGCAGCTTAAGACTAGCGGGAGAGGCAGATACGCAGTATTTT. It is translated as CASSLRLAGEADTQYF.

CDR3 bases: TGTGCCAGCAGTTACTCGAGAGGATACGAGCAGTACTTC. This codes for CASSYSRGYEQYF. The rearrangement uses TRBV6-5 and TRBJ2-7, with D unresolved. The V and J ends lost 0 bases and 4 bases respectively, with 7 bases between them. CDR3 length: 13 residues. Germline CDR1 reads MNHEY; CDR2 reads SVGAGI.

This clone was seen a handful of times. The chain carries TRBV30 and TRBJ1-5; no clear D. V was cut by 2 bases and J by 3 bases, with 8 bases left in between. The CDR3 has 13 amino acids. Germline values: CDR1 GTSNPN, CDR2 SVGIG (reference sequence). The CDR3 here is CAWSPNNNQPQHF. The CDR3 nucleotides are TGTGCCTGGAGTCCTAATAACAATCAGCCCCAGCATTTT.

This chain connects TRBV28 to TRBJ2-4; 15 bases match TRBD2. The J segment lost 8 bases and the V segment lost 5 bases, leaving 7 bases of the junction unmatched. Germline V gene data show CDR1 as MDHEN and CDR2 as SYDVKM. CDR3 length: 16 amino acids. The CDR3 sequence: CASSPGLAGGPDIQYF. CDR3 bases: TGTGCCAGCAGTCCTGGACTAGCGGGAGGGCCGGACATTCAGTACTTC.

Here the CDR3 reads CASRQRREMNTEAFF. For the CDR3, the DNA is TGTGCCAGTAGGCAAAGACGGGAGATGAACACTGAAGCTTTCTTT. The V call is TRBV19, the J call TRBJ1-1; D is uncertain. V lost 6 bases and J 0 bases, leaving 14 bases between the germline ends. The CDR3 length is 15 residues. Germline V gene data show CDR1 as LNHDA and CDR2 as SQIVND (reference sequence).

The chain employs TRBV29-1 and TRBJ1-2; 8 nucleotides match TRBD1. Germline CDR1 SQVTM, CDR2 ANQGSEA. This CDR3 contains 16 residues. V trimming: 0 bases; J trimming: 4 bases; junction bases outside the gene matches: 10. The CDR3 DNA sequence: TGCAGCGTTGAAGAATATGGACAGGGTCTTGGCTATGGCTACACCTTC. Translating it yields CSVEEYGQGLGYGYTF.

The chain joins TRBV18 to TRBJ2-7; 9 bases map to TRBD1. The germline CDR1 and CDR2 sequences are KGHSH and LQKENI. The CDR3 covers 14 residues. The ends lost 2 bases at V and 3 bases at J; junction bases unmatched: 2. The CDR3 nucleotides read TGTGCCAGCTCACCAATGGGACAGGGCTACGAGCAGTACTTC. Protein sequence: CASSPMGQGYEQYF.

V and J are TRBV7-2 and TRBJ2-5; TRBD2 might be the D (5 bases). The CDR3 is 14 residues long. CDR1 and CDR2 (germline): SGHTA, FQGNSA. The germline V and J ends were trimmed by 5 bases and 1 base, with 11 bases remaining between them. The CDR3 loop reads CASSPGLLQETQYF. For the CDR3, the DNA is TGTGCCAGCAGCCCAGGACTCCTCCAAGAGACCCAGTACTTC.

CDR3 loop: CASSSPDRVRELFF. CDR3 DNA sequence: TGTGCCAGCAGTTCACCGGACAGGGTCAGGGAGCTGTTTTTT. The genes are TRBV28 and TRBJ2-2; TRBD1 matches at 8 bases. V dropped 4 bases and J dropped 9; count of bases not matched to a gene: 7. Per the germline V gene, CDR1 is MDHEN and CDR2 is SYDVKM. This CDR3 spans 14 amino acids.

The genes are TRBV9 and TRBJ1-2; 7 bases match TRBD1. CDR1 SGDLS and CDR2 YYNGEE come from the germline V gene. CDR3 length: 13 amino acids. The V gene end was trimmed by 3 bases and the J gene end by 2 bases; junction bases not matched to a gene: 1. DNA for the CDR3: TGTGCCAGCAGCGCGACAGGGAACTATGGCTACACCTTC. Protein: CASSATGNYGYTF. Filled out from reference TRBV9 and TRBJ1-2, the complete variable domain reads DSGVTQTPKHLITATGQRVTLRCSPRSGDLSVYWYQQSLDQGLQFLIQYYNGEERAKGNILERFSAQQFPDLHSELNLSSLELGDSALYFCASSATGNYGYTFGSGTRLTVV.

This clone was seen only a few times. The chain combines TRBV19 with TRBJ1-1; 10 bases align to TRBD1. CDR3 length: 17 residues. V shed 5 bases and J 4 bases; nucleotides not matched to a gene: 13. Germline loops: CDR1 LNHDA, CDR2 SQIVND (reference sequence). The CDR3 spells CASSSPGTGESFTEAFF. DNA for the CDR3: TGTGCCAGTAGTTCTCCCGGGACAGGGGAAAGCTTCACTGAAGCTTTCTTT. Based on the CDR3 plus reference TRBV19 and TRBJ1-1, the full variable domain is DGGITQSPKYLFRKEGQNVTLSCEQNLNHDAMYWYRQDPGQGLRLIYYSQIVNDFQKGDIAEGYSVSREKKESFPLTVTSAQKNPTAFYLCASSSPGTGESFTEAFFGQGTRLTVV.

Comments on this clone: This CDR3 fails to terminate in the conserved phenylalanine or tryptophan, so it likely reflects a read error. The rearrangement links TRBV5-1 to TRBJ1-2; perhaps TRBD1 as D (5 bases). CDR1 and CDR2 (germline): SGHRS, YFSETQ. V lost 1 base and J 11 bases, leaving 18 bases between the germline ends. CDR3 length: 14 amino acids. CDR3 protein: CASSLNSETDSYTL. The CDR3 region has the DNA TGCGCCAGCAGCTTGAATTCGGAGACAGATTCTTACACCCTC.

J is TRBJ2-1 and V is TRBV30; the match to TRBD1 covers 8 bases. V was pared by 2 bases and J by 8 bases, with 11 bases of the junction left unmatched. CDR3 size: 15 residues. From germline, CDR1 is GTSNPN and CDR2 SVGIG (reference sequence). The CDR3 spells CAWSKSDRDWDEQFF. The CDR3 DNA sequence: TGTGCCTGGAGTAAATCGGACAGGGATTGGGATGAGCAGTTCTTC.

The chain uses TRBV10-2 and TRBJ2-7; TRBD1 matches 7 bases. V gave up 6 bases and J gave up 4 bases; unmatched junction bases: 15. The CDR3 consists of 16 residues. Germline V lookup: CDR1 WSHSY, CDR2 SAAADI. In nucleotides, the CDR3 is TGCGCCAGCAGGCTCTCAGCCCCGGGACAGAGATACGAGCAGTACTTC. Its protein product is CASRLSAPGQRYEQYF.

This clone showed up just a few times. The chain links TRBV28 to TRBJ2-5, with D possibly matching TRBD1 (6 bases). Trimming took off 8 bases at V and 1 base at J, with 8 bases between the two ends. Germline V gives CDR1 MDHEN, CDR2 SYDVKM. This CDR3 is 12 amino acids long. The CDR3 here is CASGGPQETQYF. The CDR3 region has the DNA TGTGCCAGCGGGGGCCCCCAAGAGACCCAGTACTTC.

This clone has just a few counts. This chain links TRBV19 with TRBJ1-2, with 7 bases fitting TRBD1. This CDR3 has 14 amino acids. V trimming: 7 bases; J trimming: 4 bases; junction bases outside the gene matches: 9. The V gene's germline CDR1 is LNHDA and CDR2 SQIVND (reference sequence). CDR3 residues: CASNHPGQSYGYTF. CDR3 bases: TGTGCCAGTAACCATCCGGGACAGAGCTATGGCTACACCTTC.

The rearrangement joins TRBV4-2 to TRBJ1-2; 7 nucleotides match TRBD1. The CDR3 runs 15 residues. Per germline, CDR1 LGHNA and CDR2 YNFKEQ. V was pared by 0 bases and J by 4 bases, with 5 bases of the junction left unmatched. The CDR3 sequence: CASSQDGQAIYGYTF. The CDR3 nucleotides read TGTGCCAGCAGCCAAGACGGACAGGCAATCTATGGCTACACCTTC.

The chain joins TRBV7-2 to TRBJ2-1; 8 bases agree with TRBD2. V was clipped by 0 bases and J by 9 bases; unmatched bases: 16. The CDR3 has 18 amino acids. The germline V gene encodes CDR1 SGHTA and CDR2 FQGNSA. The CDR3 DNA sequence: TGTGCCAGCAGCTTAGCCTACCGGGGGGGGAGTAGCCCCGGTGAGCAGTTCTTC. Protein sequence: CASSLAYRGGSSPGEQFF.

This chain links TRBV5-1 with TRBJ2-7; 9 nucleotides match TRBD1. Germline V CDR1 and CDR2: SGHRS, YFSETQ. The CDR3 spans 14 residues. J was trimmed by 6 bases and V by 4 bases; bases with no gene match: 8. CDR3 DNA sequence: TGCGCCAGCAGCATATCAACAGGGGGCGGCGAGCAGTACTTC. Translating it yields CASSISTGGGEQYF.

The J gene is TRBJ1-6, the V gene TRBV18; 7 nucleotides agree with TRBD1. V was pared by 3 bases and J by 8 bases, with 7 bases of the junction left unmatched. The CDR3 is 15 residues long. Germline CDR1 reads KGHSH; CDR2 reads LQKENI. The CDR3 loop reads CASSPRQGGYSPLHF. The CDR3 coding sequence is TGTGCCAGCTCACCCAGACAGGGTGGTTATTCACCCCTCCACTTT.

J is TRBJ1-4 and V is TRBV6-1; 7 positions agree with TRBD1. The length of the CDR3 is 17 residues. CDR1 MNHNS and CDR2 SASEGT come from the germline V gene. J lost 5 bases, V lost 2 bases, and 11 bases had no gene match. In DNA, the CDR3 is TGTGCCAGCAGTGAAAGGTTCAGGGCAGGGGGAAATGAAAAACTGTTTTTT. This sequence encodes CASSERFRAGGNEKLFF.

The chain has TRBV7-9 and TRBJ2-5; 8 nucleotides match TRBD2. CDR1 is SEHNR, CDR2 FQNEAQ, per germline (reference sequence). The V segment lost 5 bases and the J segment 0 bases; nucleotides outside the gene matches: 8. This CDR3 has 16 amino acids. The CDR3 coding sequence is TGTGCCAGCAGCCAGAATAGCGGGGTGTACCAAGAGACCCAGTACTTC. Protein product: CASSQNSGVYQETQYF.

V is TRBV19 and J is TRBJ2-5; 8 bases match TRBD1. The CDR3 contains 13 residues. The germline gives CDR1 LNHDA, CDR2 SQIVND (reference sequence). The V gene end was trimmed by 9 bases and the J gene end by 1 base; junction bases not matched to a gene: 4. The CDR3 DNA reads TGTGCCAGCCTAGGACAGGGCCAAGAGACCCAGTACTTC. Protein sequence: CASLGQGQETQYF.

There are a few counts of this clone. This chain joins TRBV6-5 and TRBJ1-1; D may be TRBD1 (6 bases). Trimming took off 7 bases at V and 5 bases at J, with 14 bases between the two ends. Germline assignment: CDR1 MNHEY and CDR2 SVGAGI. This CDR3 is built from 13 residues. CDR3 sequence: CASTLGARTEAFF. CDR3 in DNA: TGTGCCAGCACCCTGGGGGCCAGGACTGAAGCTTTCTTT.

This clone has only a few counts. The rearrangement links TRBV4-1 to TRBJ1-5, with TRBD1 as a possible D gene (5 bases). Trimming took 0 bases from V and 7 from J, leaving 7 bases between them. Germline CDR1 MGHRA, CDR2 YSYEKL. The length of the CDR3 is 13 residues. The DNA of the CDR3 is TGCGCCAGCAGCCAAGATGGGGGGCAGCCCCAGCATTTT. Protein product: CASSQDGGQPQHF.

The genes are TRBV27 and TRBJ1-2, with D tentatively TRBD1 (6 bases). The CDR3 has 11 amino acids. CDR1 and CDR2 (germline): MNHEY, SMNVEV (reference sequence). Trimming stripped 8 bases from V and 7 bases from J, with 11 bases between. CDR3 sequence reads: CASSQGFGYTF. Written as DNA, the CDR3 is TGTGCCAGCTCACAGGGTTTTGGCTACACCTTC.

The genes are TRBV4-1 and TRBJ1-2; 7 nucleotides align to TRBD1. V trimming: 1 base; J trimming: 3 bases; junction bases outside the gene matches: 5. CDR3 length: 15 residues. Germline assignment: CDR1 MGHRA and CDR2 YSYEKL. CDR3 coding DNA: TGCGCCAGCAGCCAAGGAGGAGGGGGCGACTATGGCTACACCTTC. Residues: CASSQGGGGDYGYTF.

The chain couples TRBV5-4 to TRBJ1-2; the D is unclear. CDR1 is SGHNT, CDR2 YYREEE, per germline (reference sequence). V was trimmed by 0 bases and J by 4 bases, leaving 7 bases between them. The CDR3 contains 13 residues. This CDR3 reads CASSLGSGYGYTF. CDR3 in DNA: TGTGCCAGCAGCTTGGGGTCAGGCTATGGCTACACCTTC.

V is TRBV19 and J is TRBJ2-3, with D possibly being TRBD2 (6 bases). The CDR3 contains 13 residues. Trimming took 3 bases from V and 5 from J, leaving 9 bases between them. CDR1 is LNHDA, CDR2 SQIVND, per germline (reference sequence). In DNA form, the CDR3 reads TGTGCCAGTAGTATGGGGGGAGGAGATACGCAGTATTTT. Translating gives CASSMGGGDTQYF.